This T cell receptor beta chain was recorded in a study of cytomegalovirus exposure and HLA in healthy donors. Study-wide context: Of around 400 genotyped donors, 81% grouped in the Caucasian-associated ancestry cluster.

The study ran its PCR with 60 Vbeta and 13 Jbeta primers. The method was immunoSEQ multiplex PCR; TCRdb's version includes in-frame clones alone and lacks a portion of them. Of 230,000 or so clones in the sample, 80% to 95% are singletons; the top ten hold less than 2%. A note on this clone: Antigen unknown.

Overall study results and limits: Most TCRs appeared rarely, but some public TCRs recurred in many donors. The authors excluded some V segments, including TRBV6-2 and TRBV6-3, as indistinguishable.

Germline assignment: CDR1 SGHRS and CDR2 YFSETQ. V lost 0 bases, J lost 8 bases, and 20 bases lay in between. The CDR3 sequence is 16 residues long. The chain carries TRBV5-1 and TRBJ1-1, with no clear D. Sequenced sample: PBMCs. The clonotype was recovered from a girl aged 2 to 10 in good health and CMV-seronegative. CDR3 residues: CASSLAILVRDREAFF. DNA of the CDR3: TGCGCCAGCAGCTTGGCCATCTTGGTGAGGGATAGAGAAGCTTTCTTT.